This T cell receptor beta chain was obtained from a study of blood T cell repertoires in COVID-19. Study information: COVID-19 samples from acute and convalescent phases originated in the United States, Italy and Spain. T cells, B-cell-depleted T cells, or PBMCs provided the cDNA or gDNA that served as material.

The germline gives CDR1 SGDLS, CDR2 YYNGEE. V gave up 0 bases and J gave up 3 bases, with 10 bases separating them. CDR3 length: 15 residues. Sequencing was performed with immunoSEQ multiplex PCR; in TCRdb, only in-frame clones are kept and a portion is missing. This table holds approximately 120,000 clones, approximately 90% found once. Sequenced sample: peripheral blood. The gene calls are TRBV9 and TRBJ1-3, with D maybe TRBD1 (6 bases). The clonotype was recovered from a human donor in a cohort sampled during active COVID-19. This CDR3 reads CASSVGTVVGNTIYF. CDR3 nucleotides: TGTGCCAGCAGCGTAGGGACAGTGGTTGGAAACACCATATATTTT.